This T cell receptor (beta chain) was identified in a study of OX40 agonist ivuxolimab in advanced cancers. Looking at the study overall: An agonistic anti-OX40 (CD134) antibody, ivuxolimab, was used to treat the patients. Study-wide findings and caveats: Clonal expansion was seen in CD4+ and CD8+ blood T cells by week 6 at 0.1 to 3.0 mg/kg. Average numbers of expanded clones were greater in CD8+ T cells than in CD4+.

Notes on this clone: As yet, its antigen is unknown.

Produced via immunoSEQ multiplex PCR; TCRdb's table is partial and in-frame only. The profile shows roughly 80,000 clones, approximately 89% of them singletons. The sequence came from an adult with an advanced solid tumor such as melanoma, head and neck, liver or kidney cancer. The sequenced sample was CD4+ or CD8+ T cells sorted from blood, obtained in a trial of the OX40 agonist ivuxolimab.

CDR3 DNA: TGTGCCAGCAGTCTCAATTCCCAAGAGACCCAGTACTTC. As protein: CASSLNSQETQYF. The chain carries TRBV28 and TRBJ2-5; D is undetermined. The CDR3 is 13 residues long. Germline V gives CDR1 MDHEN, CDR2 SYDVKM. Deletions cut 5 bases from V and 1 base from J, with 8 bases between.